This entry features one T cell receptor beta chain sequence. Its target is not known. As for the donors, each was a healthy bone marrow donor. It was with 60 Vbeta and 13 Jbeta primers that the PCR ran. Repertoires were generated with immunoSEQ multiplex PCR, while TCRdb's copy carries only in-frame clones and drops some. The table lists roughly 80,000 clones. The data were obtained in a study of cytomegalovirus exposure and HLA in healthy donors. Study-wide results and limits: Links to common viral pathogens appeared, in a later analysis, for several of the most significant clusters. In a later analysis, at a false discovery rate of 0.05, 16,951 TCR beta sequences matched HLA alleles. When presence/absence was analysed, sequencing depth was taken to be roughly uniform across donors.

Germline lookup yields CDR1 MGHRA and CDR2 YSYEKL. V was shortened by 4 bases and J by 7 bases, with 16 bases between the two germline ends. This CDR3 has 15 amino acids. The sample taken for sequencing was PBMCs. The V gene is TRBV4-1, the J gene TRBJ1-4; a weak D match, TRBD1 (6 bases). This TCR derives from a woman aged 25 to 39 in good health and CMV-seronegative. The CDR3 spells CASSRSGTPSEKLFF. As DNA, the CDR3 is TGCGCCAGCAGCCGTTCCGGGACACCAAGTGAAAAACTGTTTTTT.